The 14 T cell receptor beta chains below all came from one sample that was sequenced in a study of blood T cells in healthy people across ages. Together with a sample-barcoded 5' primer, a J-beta primer mix was included in a second PCR lasting roughly 6 to 12 cycles. TCRdb passed the 5' RACE reads through MiXCR, listing each CDR3 protein once. The data contain about 1.7 million distinct CDR3 sequences, 28% of them singletons. The sequenced sample was blood. These receptors all come from a woman aged 25 to 39 in good health.

In its sample, this clonotype was seen many times. The chain joins TRBV7-2 to TRBJ2-4; 9 nucleotides align to TRBD1. V was clipped by 5 bases and J by 4 bases; unmatched bases: 12. Germline CDR1 is SGHTA and CDR2 is FQGNSA. The CDR3 loop spans 17 amino acids. The CDR3 DNA sequence: TGTGCCAGCAGCCGGAAACTGGACAGGGGAGCAAAAAACATTCAGTACTTC. It specifies CASSRKLDRGAKNIQYF.

This clonotype was counted between two and nine times. The chain uses TRBV5-1 and TRBJ1-2, with unresolved D. Germline-derived CDR1 and CDR2 are SGHRS and YFSETQ. Trimming took off 4 bases at V and 7 bases at J, with 17 bases between the two ends. The CDR3 totals 14 residues. The CDR3 region is CASSMAYDVSGYTF. The CDR3 nucleotides are TGCGCCAGCAGCATGGCATACGACGTAAGTGGCTACACCTTC.

This clonotype was picked up a small number of times. V is TRBV20-1 and J is TRBJ2-7; D is ambiguous. V dropped 6 bases and J dropped 0 bases, with 15 bases sitting between them. This CDR3 has 14 amino acids. CDR1 DFQATT and CDR2 SNEGSKA come from the germline V gene (reference sequence). The CDR3 bases are TGCAGTGCCCCCCCCAGCCCGAGCTCCTACGAGCAGTACTTC. It specifies CSAPPSPSSYEQYF.

This clonotype came up a few times. J is TRBJ1-2 and V is TRBV5-1; D uncertain. Germline V gene sequence: CDR1 SGHRS, CDR2 YFSETQ. This CDR3 is 14 amino acids long. The ends were cut back, 2 bases at V and 4 bases at J, with 12 bases in the middle. The CDR3 nucleotides are TGCGCCAGCAGCTTAGAAACGGCGGGCTATGGCTACACCTTC. This codes for CASSLETAGYGYTF.

This clonotype showed up just a few times. The chain links TRBV7-9 to TRBJ2-1; maybe TRBD1 (6 bases). Trimming took off 2 bases at V and 7 bases at J, with 12 bases between the two ends. The CDR3 has 14 amino acids. The germline CDR1 and CDR2 sequences are SEHNR and FQNEAQ (reference sequence). The CDR3: CASSLPGAENEQFF. Written as DNA, the CDR3 is TGTGCCAGCAGCTTACCAGGGGCTGAGAATGAGCAGTTCTTC.

This clonotype was detected ten times or more. The chain employs TRBV5-6 and TRBJ2-3; 8 bases are a match to TRBD1. J gave up 6 bases and V 3 bases, and 6 bases lay outside the gene matches. This CDR3 has 14 amino acids. CDR1 is SGHDT, CDR2 YYEEEE, per germline. CDR3 protein: CASSSSDREDTQYF. As DNA, the CDR3 is TGTGCCAGCAGCTCTTCGGACAGGGAGGATACGCAGTATTTT. The variable domain in full, with the rest retrieved from reference TRBV5-6 and TRBJ2-3, is DAGVTQSPTHLIKTRGQQVTLRCSPKSGHDTVSWYQQALGQGPQFIFQYYEEEERQRGNFPDRFSGHQFPNYSSELNVNALLLGDSALYLCASSSSDREDTQYFGPGTRLTVL.

This clonotype occurred a few times. The chain is built from TRBV7-2 and TRBJ1-1; the D gene is possibly TRBD1 (6 bases). Germline-derived CDR1 and CDR2 are SGHTA and FQGNSA. The CDR3 sequence is 13 residues long. V lost 4 bases and J 4 bases, leaving 10 bases between the germline ends. The CDR3 here is CASSSTGTTEAFF. CDR3 coding DNA: TGTGCCAGCAGCTCTACAGGGACCACTGAAGCTTTCTTT.

The genes are TRBV19 and TRBJ2-5; 9 bases align to TRBD2. This CDR3 is built from 15 residues. The trim removed 3 bases at V and 2 bases at J, leaving 4 bases unmatched. Germline V gene sequence: CDR1 LNHDA, CDR2 SQIVND (reference sequence). CDR3 coding DNA: TGTGCCAGTAGTATGCGGCTAGCGGGACAAGAGACCCAGTACTTC. It is translated as CASSMRLAGQETQYF.

This chain links TRBV5-6 with TRBJ2-7, with 12 nucleotides matching TRBD1. Germline V gene sequence: CDR1 SGHDT, CDR2 YYEEEE. J lost 6 bases, V lost 4 bases, and 8 bases had no gene match. The CDR3 totals 15 residues. DNA for the CDR3: TGTGCCAGCAGCGAACCCGGGACAGGGGGCCGCGAGCAGTACTTC. It specifies CASSEPGTGGREQYF.

The chain carries TRBV9 and TRBJ1-2; possibly TRBD1 for D (5 bases). Per the germline V gene, CDR1 is SGDLS and CDR2 is YYNGEE. The CDR3 is 15 amino acids. The V gene lost 0 bases and the J gene lost 2 bases, with 11 bases spanning the gap. The CDR3 region has the DNA TGTGCCAGCAGCGTAGGGCAGGGTGAGAACTATGGCTACACCTTC. Translated: CASSVGQGENYGYTF. Drawing the rest from reference TRBV9 and TRBJ1-2, the complete variable domain is DSGVTQTPKHLITATGQRVTLRCSPRSGDLSVYWYQQSLDQGLQFLIQYYNGEERAKGNILERFSAQQFPDLHSELNLSSLELGDSALYFCASSVGQGENYGYTFGSGTRLTVV.

As for this clonotype: The junction does not match germline at one end; this may be a read error. The V gene is TRBV7-2, the J gene TRBJ2-1; D might be TRBD1 (5 bases). Germline V gene sequence: CDR1 SGHTA, CDR2 FQGNSA. The CDR3 contains 13 residues. CDR3 coding DNA: TGTGCCGGCAGCTTAGGGGTGAGAGATGAGCAGTTCTTC. The encoded protein is CAGSLGVRDEQFF.

This clonotype appeared a few times. The gene calls are TRBV4-1 and TRBJ1-1, with unresolved D. Trimming shortened V by 3 bases and J by 2 bases, and 7 bases separated the two germline ends. The CDR3 has 13 amino acids. Germline loops: CDR1 MGHRA, CDR2 YSYEKL. The CDR3 sequence is CASSHKVNTEAFF. The CDR3 nucleotides are TGCGCCAGCAGCCACAAGGTCAACACTGAAGCTTTCTTT.

This chain joins TRBV6-2 or TRBV6-3 and TRBJ1-6; D may be TRBD1 (5 bases). This CDR3 comprises 14 residues. Deletions cut 9 bases from V and 5 bases from J, with 14 bases between. Germline CDR1 and CDR2: MNHEY and SVGEGT. CDR3 DNA sequence: TGTGCCAGTCACCAATGGGGGGATAATTCACCCCTCCACTTT. This gives the protein CASHQWGDNSPLHF.

This clonotype came up a few times. This rearrangement joins TRBV29-1 to TRBJ2-1; 7 positions match TRBD2. This CDR3 is built from 14 residues. With V trimmed by 6 bases and J by 7 bases, 12 bases remained unmatched. The germline CDR1 and CDR2 sequences are SQVTM and ANQGSEA. This CDR3 is CSVKRGIGLNEQFF. CDR3 sequence (DNA): TGCAGCGTCAAGCGGGGAATCGGTCTAAATGAGCAGTTCTTC.